The 21 T cell receptor beta chains below were found in one sample sequenced in a study of patients and donors after allogeneic stem cell transplantation. TCRdb independently ran MiXCR on the RT-PCR reads; one entry per CDR3 protein. The sample contains some 150,000 distinct CDR3 sequences, roughly 35% of which appear only once. The sample consisted of blood, either unsorted or a sorted T cell fraction (not recorded which). The source is a human donor who was either an allogeneic HSCT recipient or a stem cell or donor lymphocyte infusion donor (not recorded which). It is not recorded whose cells these are; they may come from a transplant donor.

This clonotype has just a few counts. V usage is TRBV12-3 or TRBV12-4 and J usage is TRBJ1-1; possible D gene TRBD1, 5 bases. V lost 6 bases to trimming and J lost 4 bases, with 21 bases between them. The CDR3 totals 16 residues. In DNA, the CDR3 is TGTGCCAGCAGGCCCGCAGGGCTCCCCCTTAGCACTGAAGCTTTCTTT. Translating gives CASRPAGLPLSTEAFF.

The genes are TRBV4-1 and TRBJ1-1, with D hard to call. The CDR3 sequence is 14 residues long. Trimming removed 4 bases from V and 1 base from J, with 10 bases in between. Per germline, CDR1 MGHRA and CDR2 YSYEKL. The CDR3 coding sequence is TGCGCCAGCAGCCCCGGACCGAGGAACACTGAAGCTTTCTTT. This codes for CASSPGPRNTEAFF.

This sequence joins TRBV29-1 and TRBJ2-6; a possible D gene is TRBD2 (5 bases). Germline V gene sequence: CDR1 SQVTM, CDR2 ANQGSEA. There are 14 residues in the CDR3. Trimming left V 4 bases short and J 0 bases short, with 7 bases between. As DNA, the CDR3 is TGCAGCGTTGGCGGGTCCTCTGGGGCCAACGTCCTGACTTTC. As protein: CSVGGSSGANVLTF.

The chain couples TRBV12-3 or TRBV12-4 to TRBJ1-1; D may be TRBD1 (5 bases). The CDR3 spans 13 residues. Trimming left V 5 bases short and J 3 bases short, with 10 bases between. CDR3 in amino acids: CASSPGGYTEAFF. The CDR3 nucleotides are TGTGCCAGCAGTCCCGGGGGGTACACTGAAGCTTTCTTT.

In this sample, this clonotype turned up a few times. The rearrangement links TRBV27 to TRBJ1-2; 10 bases map to TRBD1. The CDR3 spans 14 residues. Trimming cost V 2 bases and J 8 bases; bases outside gene matches: 5. In germline, CDR1 is MNHEY, CDR2 SMNVEV (reference sequence). CDR3 in DNA: TGTGCCAGCAGTTTAGGGACAGGGGAGTCGGGCTACACCTTC. It encodes CASSLGTGESGYTF.

This clonotype was counted only a few times. The chain couples TRBV20-1 to TRBJ1-1; 7 nucleotides match TRBD1. The CDR3 extends over 17 amino acids. V lost 0 bases and J lost 3; bases outside the gene matches: 13. The germline CDR1 and CDR2 sequences are DFQATT and SNEGSKA (reference sequence). DNA for the CDR3: TGCAGTGCTAGAGATCAGGTCGAGCAGGGGGTAGACACTGAAGCTTTCTTT. Translation: CSARDQVEQGVDTEAFF.

The table lists this clonotype with a few counts. The chain recombines TRBV9 with TRBJ1-1; D gene uncertain. CDR1 is SGDLS, CDR2 YYNGEE, per germline. The CDR3 totals 13 residues. V lost 0 bases and J lost 10, with 13 bases in between. CDR3 in amino acids: CASSVEAGGGAFF. The CDR3 region has the DNA TGTGCCAGCAGCGTAGAGGCGGGAGGAGGAGCTTTCTTT.

This clonotype has a handful of counts. The chain links TRBV2 to TRBJ1-6; TRBD1 agrees at 8 bases. Trimming took 6 bases from V and 2 from J; bases not matched to a gene: 6. The CDR3 contains 16 residues. From germline, CDR1 is SNHLY and CDR2 FYNNEI. The CDR3 nucleotides read TGTGCCAGCAGCTACAGGGGGATAACCTATAATTCACCCCTCCACTTT. It codes for CASSYRGITYNSPLHF.

The genes are TRBV5-1 and TRBJ2-7, with 11 nucleotides matching TRBD2. There are 16 residues in the CDR3. From germline, CDR1 is SGHRS and CDR2 YFSETQ. The V and J ends lost 0 bases and 2 bases, in that order; junction bases with no gene match: 4. DNA of the CDR3: TGCGCCAGCAGCTTGGAAGGGACTAGCGGTGCCTACGAGCAGTACTTC. This codes for CASSLEGTSGAYEQYF.

This clonotype was detected only a few times. Here the CDR3 DNA reads TGCAGCGTTGAAGGAAGGGACTATGGCTACACCTTC. Its protein is CSVEGRDYGYTF. The V call is TRBV29-1, the J call TRBJ1-2, with unresolved D. In germline, CDR1 is SQVTM, CDR2 ANQGSEA. Trimming took 1 base from V and 3 from J, leaving 6 bases between them. The CDR3 contains 12 residues.

The V gene is TRBV6-5, the J gene TRBJ2-4; 8 bases match TRBD1. Germline V CDR1 and CDR2: MNHEY, SVGAGI. After removal of 0 bases from V and 8 bases from J, the junction contained 6 bases not matched to a gene. The CDR3 is 15 residues long. For the CDR3, the DNA is TGTGCCAGCAGTTACTCCGGACAGGGAATGGACATTCAGTACTTC. Translating it yields CASSYSGQGMDIQYF.

In its sample, this clonotype was seen a few times. The chain recombines TRBV6-1 with TRBJ1-1, with D possibly matching TRBD1 (5 bases). Per germline, CDR1 MNHNS and CDR2 SASEGT. The V and J ends lost 6 bases and 7 bases respectively, with 12 bases between them. This CDR3 region has 12 residues. In nucleotides, the CDR3 is TGTGCCAGCAGCCTGACAGATAGTGAAGCTTTCTTT. Encoded protein: CASSLTDSEAFF.

The rearrangement uses TRBV28 and TRBJ2-5, with D uncertain. This CDR3 contains 14 residues. From germline, CDR1 is MDHEN and CDR2 SYDVKM. Trimming cost V 6 bases and J 2 bases, with 13 bases left between them. The CDR3 DNA reads TGTGCCAGCAGCTTCGCTCAGGCTCAAGAGACCCAGTACTTC. Its translation is CASSFAQAQETQYF.

This chain joins TRBV12-3 or TRBV12-4 and TRBJ1-6, with 7 bases that match TRBD1. V trimming: 1 base; J trimming: 11 bases; junction bases outside the gene matches: 17. This CDR3 comprises 18 residues. CDR3 protein: CASSLGGGAASLSAPLHF. In DNA, the CDR3 is TGTGCCAGCAGTTTAGGAGGGGGCGCGGCCTCCTTGAGCGCACCCCTCCACTTT.

The rearrangement uses TRBV20-1 and TRBJ1-1; 8 bases align to TRBD1. With V trimmed by 2 bases and J by 0 bases, 2 bases remained unmatched. There are 14 residues in the CDR3. Germline-derived CDR1 and CDR2 are DFQATT and SNEGSKA (reference sequence). This CDR3 is CSARRGQVNTEAFF. CDR3 DNA sequence: TGCAGTGCTAGAAGGGGACAGGTGAACACTGAAGCTTTCTTT.

In its sample, this clonotype was seen many times. V is TRBV12-3 or TRBV12-4 and J is TRBJ2-3; no reliable D call. There are 11 residues in the CDR3. Trimming cost V 0 bases and J 5 bases, with 0 bases left between them. The CDR3 DNA sequence: TGTGCCAGCAGTTTAGCAGATACGCAGTATTTT. It codes for CASSLADTQYF.

This clonotype has just a few counts. This chain joins TRBV27 and TRBJ2-7; 7 nucleotides line up with TRBD1. V gave up 8 bases and J gave up 1 base; unmatched junction bases: 5. From germline, CDR1 is MNHEY and CDR2 SMNVEV (reference sequence). The CDR3 spans 13 residues. This CDR3 reads CASSTGNSYEQYF. In DNA, the CDR3 is TGTGCCAGCTCGACAGGGAATTCCTACGAGCAGTACTTC.

The genes are TRBV6-1 and TRBJ2-3; a weak D match, TRBD2 (5 bases). The germline V gene encodes CDR1 MNHNS and CDR2 SASEGT. Trimming took off 4 bases at V and 0 bases at J, with 11 bases between the two ends. The CDR3 spans 15 residues. The CDR3 nucleotides read TGTGCCAGCAGTGGGACTGAACCTAGCACAGATACGCAGTATTTT. As protein: CASSGTEPSTDTQYF.

Only a few counts were recorded for this clonotype. The chain employs TRBV12-3 or TRBV12-4 and TRBJ1-5; no firm D call. The V gene lost 5 bases and the J gene lost 6 bases, with 14 bases spanning the gap. The CDR3 extends over 14 amino acids. The CDR3 spells CASSLKGGPQPQHF. DNA of the CDR3: TGTGCCAGCAGTCTAAAGGGTGGACCTCAGCCCCAGCATTTT.

The rearrangement joins TRBV27 to TRBJ1-5; D gene unclear. V lost 8 bases, J lost 0 bases, and 11 bases lay in between. This CDR3 is 14 amino acids long. Germline CDR1 MNHEY, CDR2 SMNVEV (reference sequence). The CDR3 DNA reads TGTGCCAGCCGGACTGACAATAGCAATCAGCCCCAGCATTTT. The encoded protein is CASRTDNSNQPQHF.

The chain recombines TRBV12-3 or TRBV12-4 with TRBJ1-1; D is uncertain. CDR3 length: 13 amino acids. Trimming shortened V by 6 bases and J by 3 bases, and 11 bases separated the two germline ends. CDR3 nucleotide sequence: TGTGCCAGCAGGACCCCAGCTCACACTGAAGCTTTCTTT. It encodes CASRTPAHTEAFF.